This TCR beta chain was documented in a study of identical twins. Trimming cost V 5 bases and J 1 base, with 8 bases left between them. The CDR3 is 13 residues long. The sample holds many counts of this clonotype. TCRdb passed the 5' RACE reads through MiXCR, listing each CDR3 protein once. Of about 470,000 distinct CDR3 sequences in the sample, about 24% were seen once. These data are also associated with another study on T cells expressing NK-cell markers. As that study records: There were four donors in whom these clonotypes also led the CD3+CD56-NKG2C+ fraction.

This sequence was found in a young woman in good health. Sequencing was done on a sample of CD4+ T cells sorted from blood. J is TRBJ1-1 and V is TRBV12-3 or TRBV12-4; D unresolved. The CDR3: CASSRAGNTEAFF. The CDR3 coding sequence is TGTGCCAGCAGTAGAGCTGGGAACACTGAAGCTTTCTTT.